This entry lists 30 T cell receptor beta chains sequenced from one sample in a study of T cell responses to AZD1222 COVID-19 vaccine. Libraries were prepared by immunoSEQ multiplex PCR; TCRdb keeps only in-frame clonotypes and omits some of them. The sample includes 100,000 to 150,000 clones, about 89% seen only once; the top ten take 11%. Material: peripheral blood, obtained on day 0 of MenACWY control vaccination. The receptors derive from an adult in good health.

CDR3 in DNA: TGCGCCAGCAGCTTGGGGGCGGGAGGCTTCTACGAGCAGTACTTC. Translating gives CASSLGAGGFYEQYF. The chain joins TRBV5-1 to TRBJ2-7; the match to TRBD2 covers 8 bases. In germline, CDR1 is SGHRS, CDR2 YFSETQ. This CDR3 spans 15 amino acids. Trimming removed 0 bases from V and 3 bases from J; junction bases left unmatched: 5.

The chain is built from TRBV4-2 and TRBJ2-3, with D possibly TRBD1 on 5 matching bases. V lost 0 bases and J 6 bases, leaving 16 bases between the germline ends. Germline V gene data show CDR1 as LGHNA and CDR2 as YNFKEQ. The CDR3 is 16 amino acids. CDR3 protein: CASSQEPLRKGDTQYF. For the CDR3, the DNA is TGTGCCAGCAGCCAAGAACCTCTGCGGAAGGGGGATACGCAGTATTTT.

The J gene is TRBJ2-3, the V gene TRBV5-1; TRBD2 aligns across 11 bases. CDR1 is SGHRS, CDR2 YFSETQ, per germline. The CDR3 runs 16 residues. The ends lost 4 bases at V and 2 bases at J; junction bases unmatched: 6. CDR3 protein: CASSPGTSGNTDTQYF. For the CDR3, the DNA is TGCGCCAGCAGCCCAGGGACTAGCGGTAACACAGATACGCAGTATTTT.

The V and J genes are TRBV24-1 and TRBJ2-5, with 9 positions matching TRBD2. Germline V lookup: CDR1 KGHDR, CDR2 SFDVKD. The CDR3 has 15 residues. V shed 6 bases and J 3 bases; nucleotides not matched to a gene: 7. CDR3 in DNA: TGTGCCACCAGTCCGGGACTAGCAGTCGAAGAGACCCAGTACTTC. Translation gives CATSPGLAVEETQYF.

The V gene is TRBV12-5, the J gene TRBJ2-7; D perhaps matches TRBD1 (6 bases). Looked up from germline, CDR1 is LGHNT and CDR2 is FRNRAP. CDR3 length: 15 amino acids. Deletions cut 3 bases from V and 2 bases from J, with 14 bases between. The CDR3 reads CASGLSQGPPYEQYF. The CDR3 DNA sequence: TGTGCTAGTGGTTTAAGCCAGGGGCCCCCCTACGAGCAGTACTTC.

This chain joins TRBV6-2 or TRBV6-3 and TRBJ1-2; 9 bases map to TRBD1. Per the germline V gene, CDR1 is MNHEY and CDR2 is SVGEGT. The junction had 19 bases not matched to a gene; V was cut back by 3 bases and J by 5 bases. The CDR3 is 19 amino acids. The CDR3 region has the DNA TGTGCCAGCAGTTATGGTCTCGGTGGGGACAGGGAGTCTCGGTATGGCTACACCTTC. Protein product: CASSYGLGGDRESRYGYTF.

In this sample, this clone turned up once. The chain employs TRBV6-5 and TRBJ2-5; tentative D call: TRBD2 (6 bases). The V gene's germline CDR1 is MNHEY and CDR2 SVGAGI. The ends were cut back, 6 bases at V and 9 bases at J, with 17 bases in the middle. CDR3 length: 13 amino acids. The CDR3 here is CASSPVGGMAQYF. CDR3 in DNA: TGTGCCAGCAGCCCAGTGGGGGGAATGGCCCAGTACTTC.

V is TRBV24-1 and J is TRBJ2-7, with 7 bases aligning to TRBD1. CDR1 is KGHDR and CDR2 is SFDVKD in the germline V gene. With V trimmed by 4 bases and J by 5 bases, 10 bases remained unmatched. The CDR3 consists of 15 residues. CDR3: CATSDPRQGVNEQYF. CDR3 in DNA: TGTGCCACCAGTGACCCCCGACAGGGAGTAAACGAGCAGTACTTC.

This clone was recorded once. This chain joins TRBV3-1 (or the pseudogene TRBV3-2) and TRBJ2-1; no clear D. V was pared by 1 base and J by 6 bases, with 7 bases between. The length of the CDR3 is 13 residues. CDR1 and CDR2 (germline): LGHDT, YNNKEL (reference sequence). CDR3: CASSQVALNEQFF. CDR3 coding DNA: TGTGCCAGCAGCCAAGTGGCTCTCAATGAGCAGTTCTTC.

The chain couples TRBV5-8 to TRBJ1-5, with 7 bases lining up with TRBD1. V shed 8 bases, J shed 1 base, and the junction held 6 bases outside the gene matches. The CDR3 covers 14 residues. Germline V gene sequence: CDR1 SGHTS, CDR2 YDEGEE. The CDR3 coding sequence is TGTGCCAGTACCGACAGGGTGAGCAATCAGCCCCAGCATTTT. Encoded protein: CASTDRVSNQPQHF.

J is TRBJ1-6 and V is TRBV2; 7 bases map to TRBD1. This CDR3 is 14 amino acids long. With 4 bases clipped from V and 14 bases from J, the junction kept 11 bases outside the gene matches. CDR1 is SNHLY, CDR2 FYNNEI, per germline. CDR3 protein: CASSAARQGLSLHF. For the CDR3, the DNA is TGTGCCAGCAGTGCGGCCCGACAGGGTTTATCCCTCCACTTT. The full variable domain, in which reference TRBV2 and TRBJ1-6 provide the parts outside the CDR3, is EPEVTQTPSHQVTQMGQEVILRCVPISNHLYFYWYRQILGQKVEFLVSFYNNEISEKSEIFDDQFSVERPDGSNFTLKIRSTKLEDSAMYFCASSAARQGLSLHFGNGTRLTVT.

The chain links TRBV5-5 to TRBJ2-7; D gene uncertain. The CDR3 loop spans 12 amino acids. V lost 0 bases and J lost 7, with 8 bases in between. Germline loops: CDR1 SGHKS, CDR2 YYEKEE (reference sequence). CDR3 DNA: TGTGCCAGCAGCTTGGTGGTTTTAGAGCAGTACTTC. It specifies CASSLVVLEQYF.

This chain connects TRBV6-1 to TRBJ2-7; D uncertain. The CDR3 runs 13 residues. V lost 3 bases and J lost 2, with 8 bases in between. Germline assignment: CDR1 MNHNS and CDR2 SASEGT. This chain's CDR3 is CASSEFEPYEQYF. The CDR3 DNA sequence: TGTGCCAGCAGTGAGTTCGAACCCTACGAGCAGTACTTC.

The chain combines TRBV7-2 with TRBJ1-1; TRBD1 matches 9 bases. From germline, CDR1 is SGHTA and CDR2 FQGNSA. With 5 bases clipped from V and 4 bases from J, the junction kept 5 bases outside the gene matches. The CDR3 is 14 amino acids. The CDR3 region is CASSVDRGATEAFF. As DNA, the CDR3 is TGTGCCAGCAGCGTCGACAGGGGGGCCACTGAAGCTTTCTTT.

The rearrangement joins TRBV7-2 to TRBJ1-1; the D is unclear. The CDR3 contains 14 residues. Germline CDR1 and CDR2: SGHTA and FQGNSA. Trimming took off 3 bases at V and 1 base at J, with 9 bases between the two ends. CDR3 in DNA: TGTGCCAGCAGCTTCATCCCAGAGAACACTGAAGCTTTCTTT. Translating it yields CASSFIPENTEAFF.

The chain uses TRBV6-5 and TRBJ2-7, with 7 bases that match TRBD1. The length of the CDR3 is 16 residues. The ends lost 0 bases at V and 5 bases at J; junction bases unmatched: 10. Per the germline V gene, CDR1 is MNHEY and CDR2 is SVGAGI. The CDR3 DNA is TGTGCCAGCAGTTACTCGGATGGCAGGGGACAGAACGAGCAGTACTTC. This translates into CASSYSDGRGQNEQYF.

The chain uses TRBV10-3 and TRBJ2-7; 8 bases fit TRBD2. After removal of 4 bases from V and 2 bases from J, the junction contained 1 base not matched to a gene. The CDR3 extends over 13 amino acids. The germline V gene encodes CDR1 ENHRY and CDR2 SYGVKD. The CDR3 DNA reads TGTGCCATCAGTGGAGCGGGAGCCTACGAGCAGTACTTC. Translated, it gives CAISGAGAYEQYF.

The gene calls are TRBV10-3 and TRBJ1-2; D call uncertain. Germline V lookup: CDR1 ENHRY, CDR2 SYGVKD. Trimming left V 3 bases short and J 4 bases short, with 12 bases between. The CDR3 has 14 amino acids. The CDR3 protein is CAISDSTKPYGYTF. In nucleotides, the CDR3 is TGTGCCATCAGTGACTCAACCAAGCCCTATGGCTACACCTTC.

In its sample, this clone was seen a few times. This chain links TRBV24-1 with TRBJ1-2; perhaps TRBD1 as D (5 bases). CDR3 length: 17 amino acids. V was cut by 3 bases and J by 3 bases, with 19 bases left in between. Per germline, CDR1 KGHDR and CDR2 SFDVKD. The CDR3 protein is CATSDRSFRGTDYGYTF. CDR3 nucleotide sequence: TGTGCCACCAGTGATAGGTCTTTTCGGGGGACGGACTATGGCTACACCTTC.

The chain carries TRBV6-5 and TRBJ1-2, with D uncertain. This CDR3 has 13 amino acids. The germline V gene has CDR1 MNHEY and CDR2 SVGAGI. With 7 bases removed from V and 2 bases from J, the gap between germline ends came to 11 bases. CDR3 sequence (DNA): TGTGCCAGCACAGAAAAGGGAAACTATGGCTACACCTTC. It is translated as CASTEKGNYGYTF.

The count of this clone is one. The chain combines TRBV2 with TRBJ1-1, with D perhaps TRBD1 (5 bases). The CDR3 length is 13 residues. Trimming took off 7 bases at V and 4 bases at J, with 13 bases between the two ends. Germline-derived CDR1 and CDR2 are SNHLY and FYNNEI. The CDR3 DNA is TGTGCCAGCATGCGCAGGGAGGGCACTGAAGCTTTCTTT. Its translation: CASMRREGTEAFF.

The chain couples TRBV9 to TRBJ2-1; 8 bases align to TRBD2. Per the germline V gene, CDR1 is SGDLS and CDR2 is YYNGEE. CDR3 length equals 16 residues. V was clipped by 1 base and J by 7 bases; unmatched bases: 10. The CDR3 coding sequence is TGTGCCAGCAGCGTATACGCGGGAGGCCCAGAGAATGAGCAGTTCTTC. Residues: CASSVYAGGPENEQFF. The whole variable domain, remainder taken from reference TRBV9 and TRBJ2-1, is DSGVTQTPKHLITATGQRVTLRCSPRSGDLSVYWYQQSLDQGLQFLIQYYNGEERAKGNILERFSAQQFPDLHSELNLSSLELGDSALYFCASSVYAGGPENEQFFGPGTRLTVL.

This clone was detected once. This chain joins TRBV6-5 and TRBJ2-7, with D unresolved. The CDR3 is 11 amino acids. Trimming shortened V by 7 bases and J by 6 bases, and 10 bases separated the two germline ends. Germline V gene lookup returns CDR1 MNHEY and CDR2 SVGAGI. CDR3 sequence: CASTLGPEQYF. Here the CDR3 DNA reads TGTGCCAGCACCCTAGGTCCCGAGCAGTACTTC.

The V gene is TRBV6-5, the J gene TRBJ1-2; D ambiguous. The CDR3 has 14 residues. Trimming removed 0 bases from V and 5 bases from J, with 10 bases in between. CDR1 and CDR2 (germline): MNHEY, SVGAGI. The CDR3 nucleotides are TGTGCCAGCAGTTACTCGAATGCCGAGTATGGCTACACCTTC. This translates into CASSYSNAEYGYTF.

The chain has TRBV7-2 and TRBJ2-5; D possibly corresponds to TRBD2 (6 bases). Germline CDR1 and CDR2: SGHTA and FQGNSA. The CDR3 extends over 16 amino acids. V was pared by 5 bases and J by 5 bases, with 21 bases between. The CDR3 here is CASSLVPGGVGETQYF. The CDR3 DNA is TGTGCCAGCAGCCTGGTCCCTGGAGGGGTTGGGGAGACCCAGTACTTC.

The chain joins TRBV6-5 to TRBJ2-2, with TRBD2 matching over 7 bases. With V trimmed by 8 bases and J by 7 bases, 10 bases remained unmatched. CDR1 and CDR2 (germline): MNHEY, SVGAGI. CDR3 length: 14 residues. CDR3 DNA sequence: TGTGCCAGCTGGTTAGGCCAGCGGGACGGGGAGCTGTTTTTT. Residues: CASWLGQRDGELFF.

The chain combines TRBV15 with TRBJ2-1; 13 nucleotides match TRBD2. Germline-derived CDR1 and CDR2 are LNHNV and YYDKDF (reference sequence). The CDR3 has 15 amino acids. Trimming took 5 bases from V and 7 from J; bases not matched to a gene: 5. As DNA, the CDR3 is TGTGCCACCAGCCCAGCGGGACTAGCGGGAAATGAGCAGTTCTTC. This encodes CATSPAGLAGNEQFF.

The CDR3 sequence: CASSLAQGQSYEQYF. The CDR3 DNA follows: TGTGCCAGCAGCTTGGCCCAGGGACAGTCCTACGAGCAGTACTTC. The chain is built from TRBV5-5 and TRBJ2-7; TRBD1 agrees at 7 bases. V lost 0 bases, J lost 1 base, and 4 bases stayed unmatched. Germline V CDR1 and CDR2: SGHKS, YYEKEE (reference sequence). CDR3 size: 15 residues.

The chain is built from TRBV6-5 and TRBJ2-7; TRBD1 is a possible D gene (6 bases). CDR3 length: 11 residues. The V end lost 7 bases, the J end lost 4 bases, and 8 bases lay between the germline ends. Germline V gene sequence: CDR1 MNHEY, CDR2 SVGAGI. The CDR3 DNA reads as TGTGCCAGCACGGACAGTTACGAGCAGTACTTC. This sequence encodes CASTDSYEQYF.

The gene calls are TRBV2 and TRBJ2-1, with a tentative D call TRBD1 (5 bases). CDR1 and CDR2 (germline): SNHLY, FYNNEI. The V and J ends lost 1 base and 6 bases respectively, with 13 bases between them. The CDR3 runs 15 residues. The CDR3 DNA reads as TGTGCCAGCAGTGAAGTGCTTTATCAGGGCAATGAGCAGTTCTTC. Amino acid sequence: CASSEVLYQGNEQFF.